This TCR beta chain was captured by sequencing in a study of beta chain features in type 1 diabetes. Study-level information: The study found patients and healthy donors alike in age, gender and cell yields.

As to this clone: Its target is not known.

Using CD45RO/CCR7/CD25/CD127/CD95/CD27, CD4+ naive, central memory, regulatory and stem cell-like memory cells were sorted. Expressed TCRB transcripts were sequenced after all isolated RNA was converted to cDNA. Profiled with immunoSEQ multiplex PCR; TCRdb holds only in-frame clones, not every one. The repertoire holds around 170,000 clones, with approximately 9.9% as singletons. Notes on the study in general: Any role of HLA type in TCRB rearrangement remained unresolved here. TCRB CDR3s were moderately but significantly shorter in Type 1 diabetes patients in all four CD4+ subsets.

The source material was central memory CD4+ T cells from blood. The sequence derives from a woman in her late teens or twenties in good health.

Written as DNA, the CDR3 is TGTGCCTGGAGTCGGGATCCTAAGGGTCGGAACACTGAAGCTTTCTTT. It codes for CAWSRDPKGRNTEAFF. The chain links TRBV30 to TRBJ1-1, with D hard to call. This CDR3 has 16 residues. V was cut by 2 bases and J by 1 base, with 17 bases left in between. Germline lookup yields CDR1 GTSNPN and CDR2 SVGIG (reference sequence).